A single sample is the source of the 28 T cell receptor beta chains below, sequenced in a study of cytomegalovirus exposure and HLA in healthy donors. The PCR had 60 Vbeta and 13 Jbeta primers. Profiling relied on immunoSEQ multiplex PCR, and the TCRdb table lists in-frame clones only, not all of them. The table lists approximately 140,000 clones, approximately 82% of them singletons. Specimen: PBMCs. The receptor set was obtained from a woman in her forties in good health and CMV-seronegative.

Note on this clone: One junction end does not reproduce the germline sequence, and a read error may be involved. The chain joins TRBV7-3 to TRBJ1-1; 7 bases agree with TRBD1. CDR3 length: 14 residues. Germline CDR1 reads SGHTA; CDR2 reads FQGTGA. For the CDR3, the DNA is TGTGCCAGCAGCATAACAGGGGTTTCCCTTGAAGCTTTCTTT. It specifies CASSITGVSLEAFF.

This clone was observed a single time. This rearrangement joins TRBV27 to TRBJ2-2; no clear D. The germline V gene encodes CDR1 MNHEY and CDR2 SMNVEV (reference sequence). V lost 2 bases to trimming and J lost 6 bases, with 10 bases between them. There are 14 residues in the CDR3. The CDR3 DNA reads TGTGCCAGCAGTTTAGTAAATCCCCCCGGGGAGCTGTTTTTT. Translation gives CASSLVNPPGELFF.

This chain uses TRBV7-8 with TRBJ2-7; perhaps TRBD1 as D (6 bases). CDR3 length: 15 residues. Trimming removed 5 bases at V and 3 bases at J, with 17 bases between. The germline V gene has CDR1 SGHVS and CDR2 FQNEAQ. The CDR3 loop is CASSLNRELVYEQYF. CDR3 nucleotide sequence: TGTGCCAGCAGCCTAAACAGGGAATTGGTCTACGAGCAGTACTTC.

The rearrangement links TRBV11-3 to TRBJ1-1, with D hard to call. V shed 5 bases and J shed 3 bases, with 10 bases lying between them. This CDR3 spans 13 amino acids. Germline V gives CDR1 SGHNT, CDR2 YENEEA. CDR3 residues: CASSASRYTEAFF. CDR3 bases: TGTGCCAGCAGCGCATCTAGGTACACTGAAGCTTTCTTT.

J is TRBJ1-2 and V is TRBV7-9; D call uncertain. With 0 bases removed from V and 6 bases from J, the gap between germline ends came to 8 bases. The CDR3 covers 13 residues. Germline CDR1 is SEHNR and CDR2 is FQNEAQ (reference sequence). CDR3 residues: CASSLALADGYTF. DNA of the CDR3: TGTGCCAGCAGCTTAGCGCTGGCAGATGGCTACACCTTC.

This sequence joins TRBV30 and TRBJ2-3, with 8 bases matching TRBD2. This CDR3 has 14 residues. Germline trimming cut 5 bases from V and 0 bases from J; bases unmatched to any gene: 4. The germline gives CDR1 GTSNPN, CDR2 SVGIG (reference sequence). DNA of the CDR3: TGTGCCTGGGTAGCGGGAATAAGCACAGATACGCAGTATTTT. Encoded protein: CAWVAGISTDTQYF.

J is TRBJ2-5 and V is TRBV7-9; 9 positions match TRBD2. CDR3 length equals 16 residues. J gave up 4 bases and V 3 bases, and 9 bases lay outside the gene matches. Looked up from germline, CDR1 is SEHNR and CDR2 is FQNEAQ (reference sequence). CDR3 loop: CASSFRAGGPPETQYF. The CDR3 bases are TGTGCCAGCAGCTTTAGGGCGGGAGGGCCGCCAGAGACCCAGTACTTC.

CDR3 in DNA: TGTGCCAGTATGGCCGGGGTTGGTGAAGCTTTCTTT. Translation gives CASMAGVGEAFF. The rearrangement links TRBV19 to TRBJ1-1; D unresolved. V was trimmed by 7 bases and J by 7 bases, leaving 13 bases between them. The length of the CDR3 is 12 residues. In germline, CDR1 is LNHDA, CDR2 SQIVND (reference sequence).

The chain recombines TRBV7-3 with TRBJ2-7, with a tentative D call TRBD2 (5 bases). The germline V gene encodes CDR1 SGHTA and CDR2 FQGTGA. The CDR3 sequence is 14 residues long. Trimming removed 4 bases from V and 2 bases from J, with 12 bases in between. CDR3 DNA sequence: TGTGCCAGCAGCTCCCGAGGGATGGCCTACGAGCAGTACTTC. Translation: CASSSRGMAYEQYF. The variable domain in full, completed from reference TRBV7-3 and TRBJ2-7, reads GAGVSQTPSNKVTEKGKYVELRCDPISGHTALYWYRQSLGQGPEFLIYFQGTGAADDSGLPNDRFFAVRPEGSVSTLKIQRTERGDSAVYLCASSSRGMAYEQYFGPGTRLTVT.

V and J are TRBV28 and TRBJ2-7; no firm D call. V was clipped by 2 bases and J by 4 bases, with 6 bases between them. CDR3 length: 12 amino acids. The V gene's germline CDR1 is MDHEN and CDR2 SYDVKM. The CDR3 is CASSLNQYEQYF. DNA for the CDR3: TGTGCCAGCAGTTTAAATCAGTACGAGCAGTACTTC.

CDR3 sequence reads: CASKDSRHALTEQYF. DNA for the CDR3: TGTGCCAGCAAGGACAGCCGTCACGCATTGACCGAGCAGTACTTC. The chain joins TRBV25-1 to TRBJ2-7; possible D gene TRBD1, 6 bases. Germline V CDR1 and CDR2: MGHDK, SYGVNS. Trimming took 7 bases from V and 6 from J, leaving 22 bases between them. The CDR3 runs to 15 residues.

V and J are TRBV4-3 and TRBJ1-2; 7 bases agree with TRBD1. V shed 0 bases and J 5 bases; nucleotides not matched to a gene: 9. The CDR3 totals 16 residues. Germline V gene data show CDR1 as LGHNA and CDR2 as YSLEER. The CDR3 spells CASSQERGRQGYGYTF. In DNA form, the CDR3 reads TGCGCCAGCAGCCAAGAGCGGGGAAGACAGGGTTATGGCTACACCTTC.

The rearrangement uses TRBV10-3 and TRBJ1-5; TRBD1 might be the D (5 bases). The germline V gene has CDR1 ENHRY and CDR2 SYGVKD. The CDR3 loop spans 16 amino acids. V was cut by 3 bases and J by 1 base, with 13 bases left in between. The chain's CDR3 is CAISDLRVGSNQPQHF. CDR3 bases: TGTGCCATCAGTGATCTCAGGGTGGGGAGCAATCAGCCCCAGCATTTT.

This clone was recorded once. The chain is built from TRBV2 and TRBJ1-6; no firm D call. The CDR3 consists of 13 residues. V was pared by 8 bases and J by 1 base, with 6 bases between. Germline CDR1 and CDR2: SNHLY and FYNNEI. The CDR3 DNA sequence: TGTGCCAGCGTCGGGTCCTATAATTCACCCCTCCACTTT. Translation: CASVGSYNSPLHF.

About this clone: At one end the junction does not follow the germline gene, possibly because of a read error. This sequence joins TRBV9 and TRBJ1-2; D might be TRBD1 (6 bases). Per the germline V gene, CDR1 is SGDLS and CDR2 is YYNGEE. The CDR3 contains 17 residues. The DNA for the CDR3 is TGTGCCAGCAGCGTAAATTATCGGACAGACTACCTGTATGTCTACACCTTC. Translating gives CASSVNYRTDYLYVYTF.

The chain combines TRBV4-1 with TRBJ1-1; D is unresolved. The CDR3 runs 14 residues. V gave up 3 bases and J gave up 1 base, with 9 bases separating them. From germline, CDR1 is MGHRA and CDR2 YSYEKL. The CDR3 is CASSQRVGNTEAFF. The DNA for the CDR3 is TGCGCCAGCAGCCAGAGGGTAGGGAACACTGAAGCTTTCTTT.

The V call is TRBV19, the J call TRBJ1-2; 8 bases line up with TRBD1. The V gene end was trimmed by 0 bases and the J gene end by 6 bases; junction bases not matched to a gene: 12. The CDR3 contains 17 residues. Germline CDR1 is LNHDA and CDR2 is SQIVND (reference sequence). CDR3 in amino acids: CASSIDVGRDRRHGYTF. The CDR3, as DNA: TGTGCCAGTAGTATAGATGTGGGCCGGGACAGGCGCCATGGCTACACCTTC.

The chain employs TRBV5-1 and TRBJ1-2; a possible D gene is TRBD1 (5 bases). Looked up from germline, CDR1 is SGHRS and CDR2 is YFSETQ. The CDR3 is 14 residues long. Trimming pared 1 base from V and 10 bases from J, leaving 17 bases between. The chain's CDR3 is CASSLWGGADVYTF. The CDR3 bases are TGCGCCAGCAGCTTGTGGGGTGGGGCGGATGTCTACACCTTC.

The chain recombines TRBV19 with TRBJ1-5; TRBD1 might be the D (6 bases). The CDR3 totals 17 residues. V lost 4 bases and J 1 base, leaving 17 bases between the germline ends. Germline CDR1 and CDR2: LNHDA and SQIVND (reference sequence). CDR3 DNA: TGTGCCAGTAGTACCATCCTGGGCACAGGGAGCAATCAGCCCCAGCATTTT. It translates to CASSTILGTGSNQPQHF.

This clone was seen only a few times. The gene calls are TRBV5-1 and TRBJ2-7; 7 bases agree with TRBD1. Per germline, CDR1 SGHRS and CDR2 YFSETQ. CDR3 length: 12 residues. J gave up 6 bases and V 4 bases, and 4 bases lay outside the gene matches. The CDR3 coding sequence is TGCGCCAGCAGCCGCGACAGGGCCGAGCAGTACTTC. Protein sequence: CASSRDRAEQYF.

The rearrangement uses TRBV5-6 and TRBJ2-7; TRBD1 is a possible D gene (5 bases). Deletions cut 2 bases from V and 3 bases from J, with 15 bases between. The germline gives CDR1 SGHDT, CDR2 YYEEEE. CDR3 length equals 15 residues. The CDR3 DNA reads as TGTGCCAGCAGCTTTCGACTTATTACAGGCTACGAGCAGTACTTC. Its translation: CASSFRLITGYEQYF.

V usage is TRBV4-3 and J usage is TRBJ1-2; tentatively, D is TRBD1 (6 bases). Germline V gives CDR1 LGHNA, CDR2 YSLEER. The CDR3 covers 14 residues. Trimming left V 0 bases short and J 4 bases short, with 9 bases between. The CDR3 DNA reads TGCGCCAGCAGCCAAGATGGACAGTTCTATGGCTACACCTTC. It is translated as CASSQDGQFYGYTF.

This clone was counted a few times. The rearrangement joins TRBV9 to TRBJ1-2, with a possible D match to TRBD1 (6 bases). CDR1 SGDLS and CDR2 YYNGEE come from the germline V gene. The CDR3 runs to 13 residues. Trimming removed 3 bases at V and 7 bases at J, with 13 bases between. The CDR3 sequence is CASSGHREGGYTF. The CDR3 region has the DNA TGTGCCAGCAGCGGCCACAGGGAGGGTGGCTACACCTTC.

The CDR3 coding sequence is TGTGCCAGCACCTTCACGGGATCTGGGGCCAACGTCCTGACTTTC. This translates into CASTFTGSGANVLTF. The gene calls are TRBV7-9 and TRBJ2-6; D may be TRBD2 (5 bases). V lost 7 bases and J lost 1, with 11 bases in between. CDR1 and CDR2 (germline): SEHNR, FQNEAQ (reference sequence). This CDR3 has 15 amino acids.

This rearrangement joins TRBV19 to TRBJ1-2; no definite D call. The CDR3 runs 14 residues. CDR1 is LNHDA, CDR2 SQIVND, per germline (reference sequence). The V end lost 6 bases, the J end lost 4 bases, and 15 bases lay between the germline ends. CDR3 amino acids: CASSPGGALYGYTF. The CDR3 coding sequence is TGTGCCAGTAGCCCGGGAGGCGCGCTCTATGGCTACACCTTC.

The rearrangement links TRBV4-2 to TRBJ2-2, with D possibly matching TRBD1 (6 bases). Trimming stripped 0 bases from V and 9 bases from J, with 17 bases between. The CDR3 spans 16 residues. Germline V gives CDR1 LGHNA, CDR2 YNFKEQ. The CDR3 protein is CASSQDTITWGRELFF. The CDR3 DNA is TGTGCCAGCAGCCAAGATACCATTACATGGGGGCGGGAGCTGTTTTTT.

J is TRBJ2-7 and V is TRBV9; D is unclear. CDR3 length: 16 amino acids. Germline V lookup: CDR1 SGDLS, CDR2 YYNGEE. Trimming cost V 0 bases and J 3 bases, with 16 bases left between them. The CDR3 loop is CASSVDHSPAFYEQYF. CDR3 sequence (DNA): TGTGCCAGCAGCGTAGATCACTCGCCCGCCTTCTACGAGCAGTACTTC.

The chain uses TRBV11-3 and TRBJ2-5; D unresolved. Germline CDR1 SGHNT, CDR2 YENEEA. The CDR3 sequence is 13 residues long. Trimming removed 5 bases from V and 1 base from J, with 8 bases in between. Here the CDR3 DNA reads TGTGCCAGCAGCGCCGCTAGCCAAGAGACCCAGTACTTC. Protein: CASSAASQETQYF.